A few counts support the clone carrying this T cell receptor beta chain. V dropped 1 base and J dropped 5; count of bases not matched to a gene: 1. This CDR3 contains 15 residues. Looked up from germline, CDR1 is MNHNS and CDR2 is SASEGT. The sample is drawn from a study of identical twins. Via MiXCR, TCRdb re-called the 5' RACE reads, giving one row per CDR3 protein. The sample yields roughly 710,000 distinct CDR3 sequences, less than 7% seen once. Sample: naive T cells sorted from blood. The chain is built from TRBV6-1 and TRBJ2-2; TRBD1 aligns across 10 bases. The TCR sequence derives from a young man in good health. The CDR3 region is CASSEGTGGTGELFF. In nucleotides, the CDR3 is TGTGCCAGCAGTGAAGGGACAGGGGGAACCGGGGAGCTGTTTTTT.